This record concerns one T cell receptor (beta chain) sequence. The antigen is unknown. cDNA molecules carried unique molecular identifiers, and template switching added a universal primer site. From the 5' RACE reads, TCRdb called clonotypes with MiXCR, one entry per CDR3 protein. Among 1.5 million to 2 million distinct CDR3 sequences, about 32% were seen once, and the ten largest hold around 0.3%. This sample is part of a study of identical twins. Notes on the study in general: Beta out-of-frame sequences showed weaker excess sharing between twins. Modelling approaches yielded underestimates of out-of-frame TCR alpha sharing between monozygotic twins.

Healthy Caucasians supplied all donations. Germline V lookup: CDR1 DFQATT, CDR2 SNEGSKA (reference sequence). The ends were cut back, 5 bases at V and 3 bases at J, with 20 bases in the middle. The CDR3 has 16 amino acids. The sequenced sample was cord blood. The chain joins TRBV20-1 to TRBJ2-1, with a tentative D call TRBD2 (6 bases). The clonotype originates from a newborn girl in good health. The CDR3 loop is CSARAIWGENYNEQFF. The CDR3 DNA sequence: TGCAGTGCTCGGGCGATTTGGGGGGAGAACTACAATGAGCAGTTCTTC.